Here is one TCR beta chain with its context. The source material, RNA transcripts, was used to amplify TCR beta CDR3 regions. In the first-round RT-PCR of the TCR CDR3, the HTBI primer set was used. TCRdb used MiXCR to reprocess the multiplex PCR reads, holding one entry per CDR3 protein. The top ten hold less than 9% of the sample, which has around 600,000 distinct CDR3 sequences, 45% seen once. The entry originates in a study of T cells in Graves' hyperthyroidism and ophthalmopathy. CDR1 is SGHTA and CDR2 is FQGNSA in the germline V gene. The V gene lost 5 bases and the J gene lost 7 bases, with 14 bases spanning the gap. The CDR3 runs to 13 residues.

The chain couples TRBV7-2 to TRBJ2-5; D possibly matches TRBD1 or TRBD2 (5 bases each). The source material was peripheral blood or thyroid tissue (not recorded which). The TCR sequence derives from an adult man with Graves' disease, either hyperthyroidism or ophthalmopathy (not recorded which). The CDR3 sequence is CASSTGTEVTQYF. The CDR3 DNA reads TGTGCCAGCAGCACTGGGACGGAGGTGACCCAGTACTTC.